This T cell receptor beta chain originates from a study of blood T cell repertoires in COVID-19. Study background: Samples of COVID-19 (acute and convalescent) were obtained from the United States, Italy and Spain. T cells, B-cell-depleted T cells, or PBMCs provided the cDNA or gDNA that served as material.

This clone has just a few counts. Original processing notes: Nucleated cell counts were estimated from reference gene primer amplification. Profiled with immunoSEQ multiplex PCR; TCRdb holds only in-frame clones, not every one. The V and J calls and clone size were taken over from that table, and D and trimming were inferred from the DNA. This sample has 120,000 or so clones, with 85% to 90% found just once. The source material was peripheral blood. This receptor was identified in a woman of 80 years or more with acute or convalescent COVID-19.

The CDR3 region has the DNA TGTGCCAGCAGCAACTCGCCTGGGACAGTGCTCTACGAGCAGTACTTC. This gives the protein CASSNSPGTVLYEQYF. This chain connects TRBV3-1 (or the pseudogene TRBV3-2) to TRBJ2-7, with 7 bases matching TRBD1. Germline V CDR1 and CDR2: LGHDT, YNNKEL (reference sequence). After removal of 5 bases from V and 3 bases from J, the junction contained 13 bases not matched to a gene. The CDR3 spans 16 residues.